This is a list of T cell receptor beta chains from one sample in a study of human T cells and chemical hapten exposure. TCRdb re-analysed the RACE reads in MiXCR, keeping a single row per CDR3 protein. The sample lists fewer than 140,000 distinct CDR3 sequences; 12% were seen once. The specimen was whole blood, collected in connection with sensitization to the hapten diphenylcyclopropenone (DPC). Receptor source: a woman in her fifties or sixties with alopecia areata. Some clones in this sample may be carry-over from other donors' samples. The CDR3 runs from the conserved cysteine through the conserved F or W. The order of the fields is D gene, V gene, clone size, J gene, CDR3 DNA, CDR3 protein. The D gene is left open where the match is weak. Where a row states a size, it is once, few, many or the class of an expanded clone; other rows omit it.

d_gene: TRBD1
v_gene: TRBV28
abundance: once
j_gene: TRBJ2-7
CDR3nt: TGTGCCACCTCAGGGGGCTACGAGCAGTACTTC
CDR3aa: CATSGGYEQYF

d_gene: -
v_gene: TRBV20-1
abundance: few
j_gene: TRBJ1-4
CDR3nt: TGCAGTGCTACCGACTCCGGTGAAAAACTGTTTTTT
CDR3aa: CSATDSGEKLFF

d_gene: -
v_gene: TRBV5-5
abundance: few
j_gene: TRBJ2-7
CDR3nt: TGTGCCAGCAGCCTCTCCTCGACAGTCTCCTACGAGCAGTACTTC
CDR3aa: CASSLSSTVSYEQYF

d_gene: -
v_gene: TRBV19
abundance: few
j_gene: TRBJ2-6
CDR3nt: TGTGCCAGTAGTATAGGCCATCATTCCAGCTCTGGGGCCAACGTCCTGACTTTC
CDR3aa: CASSIGHHSSSGANVLTF

d_gene: -
v_gene: TRBV20-1
abundance: -
j_gene: TRBJ2-3
CDR3nt: TGCAGTGCTCCCCCGCTCTACACAGATACGCAGTATTTT
CDR3aa: CSAPPLYTDTQYF

d_gene: TRBD1
v_gene: TRBV7-8
abundance: few
j_gene: TRBJ1-3
CDR3nt: TGTGCCAGCAGCACCAGACCGGGACAGGGAGGTGGAAACACCATATATTTT
CDR3aa: CASSTRPGQGGGNTIYF

d_gene: TRBD1
v_gene: TRBV29-1
abundance: few
j_gene: TRBJ1-1
CDR3nt: TGCAGCGTTCCAGGGGGCACTGAAGCTTTCTTT
CDR3aa: CSVPGGTEAFF

d_gene: -
v_gene: TRBV20-1
abundance: -
j_gene: TRBJ1-2
CDR3nt: TGCAGTGCCGTCGGGACCTTCTATGGCTACACCTTC
CDR3aa: CSAVGTFYGYTF

d_gene: -
v_gene: TRBV4-3
abundance: many
j_gene: TRBJ2-3
CDR3nt: TGCGCCAGCAGCCAAGATATAGCGGACACAGATACGCAGTATTTT
CDR3aa: CASSQDIADTDTQYF

d_gene: -
v_gene: TRBV28
abundance: -
j_gene: TRBJ1-1
CDR3nt: TGTGCCAGCAGTTTAATTGGACCCCGGAACACTGAAGCTTTCTTT
CDR3aa: CASSLIGPRNTEAFF

d_gene: -
v_gene: TRBV7-2
abundance: few
j_gene: TRBJ2-3
CDR3nt: TGTGCCAGCAGCTTAGAACAGACAGATACGCAGTATTTT
CDR3aa: CASSLEQTDTQYF

d_gene: -
v_gene: TRBV29-1
abundance: many
j_gene: TRBJ1-2
CDR3nt: TGCAGCGTTCCTTTGTATGATGGCTACACCTTC
CDR3aa: CSVPLYDGYTF

d_gene: TRBD2
v_gene: TRBV7-9
abundance: -
j_gene: TRBJ2-5
CDR3nt: TGTGCCAGCAGCTTAAGACTAGCGGGAGTGGGAGAGACCCAGTACTTC
CDR3aa: CASSLRLAGVGETQYF

d_gene: -
v_gene: TRBV6-4
abundance: many
j_gene: TRBJ1-2
CDR3nt: TGTGCCACAGAGCAGAGAATAGACAGGTTAACTAACTATGGCTACACCTTC
CDR3aa: CATEQRIDRLTNYGYTF

d_gene: -
v_gene: TRBV28
abundance: -
j_gene: TRBJ1-1
CDR3nt: TGTGCCAGCAGGGAATACACTGAAGCTTTCTTT
CDR3aa: CASREYTEAFF

d_gene: -
v_gene: TRBV18
abundance: many
j_gene: TRBJ2-7
CDR3nt: TGTGCCAGCTCTCGAACCAAGCTCCAGGGAGGCGAGCAGTACTTC
CDR3aa: CASSRTKLQGGEQYF

d_gene: TRBD1
v_gene: TRBV7-9
abundance: -
j_gene: TRBJ2-5
CDR3nt: TGTGCCAGCAGCTCAAGCGCAGGGACAGGGAGCCTCCAAGAGACCCAGTACTTC
CDR3aa: CASSSSAGTGSLQETQYF

d_gene: -
v_gene: TRBV5-5
abundance: many
j_gene: TRBJ1-1
CDR3nt: TGTGCCAGCAGCCCACTAGACACTGAAGCTTTCTTT
CDR3aa: CASSPLDTEAFF

d_gene: -
v_gene: TRBV28
abundance: few
j_gene: TRBJ1-4
CDR3nt: TGTGCCAGCAGTCCTTCACGGTGGCTGTTTTTT
CDR3aa: CASSPSRWLFF

d_gene: -
v_gene: TRBV10-3
abundance: -
j_gene: TRBJ1-2
CDR3nt: TGTGCCATCAGTGCGGACAGCCAAAACTATGGCTACACCTTC
CDR3aa: CAISADSQNYGYTF

d_gene: TRBD1
v_gene: TRBV4-2
abundance: few
j_gene: TRBJ2-6
CDR3nt: TGTGCCAGCAGCCAAGAGAACAGGGGGGCTGGGGCCAACGTCCTGACTTTC
CDR3aa: CASSQENRGAGANVLTF

d_gene: TRBD2
v_gene: TRBV6-5
abundance: few
j_gene: TRBJ2-2
CDR3nt: TGTGCCAGCAGGGGACTAGCGGGTACCGGGGAGCTGTTTTTT
CDR3aa: CASRGLAGTGELFF

d_gene: -
v_gene: TRBV3-1
abundance: few
j_gene: TRBJ1-2
CDR3nt: TGTGCCAGCAGCCAAGCCGACTATGGCTACACCTTC
CDR3aa: CASSQADYGYTF

d_gene: -
v_gene: TRBV4-3
abundance: many
j_gene: TRBJ2-5
CDR3nt: TGCGCCAGCAGCCAAGAAAAGGGGAATTTCGAGACCCAGTACTTC
CDR3aa: CASSQEKGNFETQYF

d_gene: -
v_gene: TRBV18
abundance: few
j_gene: TRBJ2-3
CDR3nt: TGTGCCAGCTCACCACCGAGGGATACGCAGTATTTT
CDR3aa: CASSPPRDTQYF

d_gene: -
v_gene: TRBV24-1
abundance: few
j_gene: TRBJ2-2
CDR3nt: TGTGCCACCAGTGATCCGGGACTCGCTTTCACCGGGGAGCTGTTTTTT
CDR3aa: CATSDPGLAFTGELFF

d_gene: -
v_gene: TRBV7-2
abundance: once
j_gene: TRBJ2-1
CDR3nt: TGTGCCAGCAGCCTAGCCCCAGGAGCGGAGGTCAATGAGCAGTTCTTC
CDR3aa: CASSLAPGAEVNEQFF

d_gene: TRBD1
v_gene: TRBV28
abundance: -
j_gene: TRBJ2-5
CDR3nt: TGTGCCAGCAGCCCAAGACGGCAGGGGGTCGAGACCCAGTACTTC
CDR3aa: CASSPRRQGVETQYF

d_gene: -
v_gene: TRBV18
abundance: -
j_gene: TRBJ1-6
CDR3nt: TGTGCCAGCTCACCAGGCGGGAATTCACCCCTCCACTTT
CDR3aa: CASSPGGNSPLHF

d_gene: TRBD2
v_gene: TRBV6-5
abundance: few
j_gene: TRBJ2-1
CDR3nt: TGTGCCAGCGAAAACTTGCGCGGGAGCGGGAGTTTCTTC
CDR3aa: CASENLRGSGSFF

d_gene: TRBD1
v_gene: TRBV5-6
abundance: -
j_gene: TRBJ1-1
CDR3nt: TGTGCCAGCAGCACTTGGGACAGGATGAACACTGAAGCTTTCTTT
CDR3aa: CASSTWDRMNTEAFF

d_gene: TRBD2
v_gene: TRBV11-2
abundance: many
j_gene: TRBJ2-3
CDR3nt: TGTGCCAGCAGCTACCTCGGACTAGCGGTTAGCACAGATACGCAGTATTTT
CDR3aa: CASSYLGLAVSTDTQYF

d_gene: TRBD2
v_gene: TRBV5-4
abundance: few
j_gene: TRBJ2-5
CDR3nt: TGTGCCAGCAGCTTAGCCGGGACTAGCGTAATAAAGACCCAGTACTTC
CDR3aa: CASSLAGTSVIKTQYF

d_gene: -
v_gene: TRBV20-1
abundance: many
j_gene: TRBJ2-6
CDR3nt: TGCAGTGCTAGAGACCCCGGGGGCAGCGCAGCTGGGGCCAACGTCCTGACTTTC
CDR3aa: CSARDPGGSAAGANVLTF

d_gene: TRBD2
v_gene: TRBV5-6
abundance: once
j_gene: TRBJ2-5
CDR3nt: TGTGCCAGCAGCGCGGAGACTAGCGGGATACCCAAGACCCAGTACTTC
CDR3aa: CASSAETSGIPKTQYF

d_gene: TRBD1
v_gene: TRBV28
abundance: once
j_gene: TRBJ2-7
CDR3nt: TGTGCCAGCAGCGTCCCGGGACAGGGAGGGAACGAGCAGTACTTC
CDR3aa: CASSVPGQGGNEQYF

d_gene: TRBD1
v_gene: TRBV29-1
abundance: -
j_gene: TRBJ2-3
CDR3nt: TGCAGCGTTGTGACAGGGCCGAGCACAGATACGCAGTATTTT
CDR3aa: CSVVTGPSTDTQYF